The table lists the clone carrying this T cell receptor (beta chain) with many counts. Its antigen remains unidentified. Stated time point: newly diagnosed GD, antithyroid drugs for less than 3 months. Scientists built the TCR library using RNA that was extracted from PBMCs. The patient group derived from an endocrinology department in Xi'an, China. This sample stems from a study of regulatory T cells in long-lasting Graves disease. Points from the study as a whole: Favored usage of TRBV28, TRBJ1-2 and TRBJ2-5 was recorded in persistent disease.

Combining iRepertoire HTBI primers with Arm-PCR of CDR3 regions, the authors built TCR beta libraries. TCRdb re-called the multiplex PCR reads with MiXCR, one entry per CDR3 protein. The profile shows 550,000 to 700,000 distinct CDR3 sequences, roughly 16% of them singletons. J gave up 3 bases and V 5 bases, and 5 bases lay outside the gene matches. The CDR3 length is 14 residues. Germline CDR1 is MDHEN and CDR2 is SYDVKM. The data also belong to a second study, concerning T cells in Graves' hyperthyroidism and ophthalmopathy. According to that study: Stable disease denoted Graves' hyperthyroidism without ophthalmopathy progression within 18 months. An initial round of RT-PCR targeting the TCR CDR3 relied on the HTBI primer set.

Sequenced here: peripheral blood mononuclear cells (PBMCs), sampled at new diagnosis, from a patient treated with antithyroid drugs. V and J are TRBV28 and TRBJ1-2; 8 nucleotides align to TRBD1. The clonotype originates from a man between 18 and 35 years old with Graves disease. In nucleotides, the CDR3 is TGTGCCAGCAGTCTCCGACAGGGGTACTATGGCTACACCTTC. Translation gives CASSLRQGYYGYTF.